This T cell receptor beta chain was recorded in a study of OX40 agonist ivuxolimab in advanced cancers. Across the study: Three patients, one with hepatocellular carcinoma and two with cutaneous melanoma, achieved partial responses.

Measured with immunoSEQ multiplex PCR; TCRdb has only the in-frame clones, and not every one. The data contain approximately 17,000 clones, about 86% of them singletons. It was autoimmune disease history or systemic immunosuppression that excluded patients. The germline V and J ends were trimmed by 4 bases and 6 bases, with 16 bases remaining between them. CDR1 and CDR2 from the germline V gene are SNHLY and FYNNEI. This CDR3 comprises 14 residues. The chain uses TRBV2 and TRBJ2-7, with D possibly called TRBD1 or TRBD2 (5 bases each). The origin of this receptor is an adult with an advanced solid tumor such as melanoma, head and neck, liver or kidney cancer. Specimen: CD4+ or CD8+ T cells sorted from blood, collected in a trial of the OX40 agonist ivuxolimab. CDR3 bases: TGTGCCAGCAGTGCCGGGACGGCGGTGGGCGAGCAGTACTTC. Translation: CASSAGTAVGEQYF.